Below are 30 T cell receptor beta chains sequenced from a single sample in a study of brain T cells in children with intractable seizures. Method: immunoSEQ multiplex PCR; TCRdb's copy keeps in-frame clones and lacks some. The sample has tens of thousands of clones, about 93% seen once. Sample: peripheral blood, taken at surgery. These receptors all come from a boy under two years old with tuberous sclerosis and intractable seizures.

The rearrangement joins TRBV11-2 to TRBJ2-7; D is unclear. The CDR3 covers 12 residues. The germline V and J ends were trimmed by 2 bases and 0 bases, with 2 bases remaining between them. The germline V gene has CDR1 SGHAT and CDR2 FQNNGV. The CDR3 reads CASSLSSYEQYF. CDR3 DNA: TGTGCCAGCAGCTTATCCTCCTACGAGCAGTACTTC.

This rearrangement joins TRBV27 to TRBJ1-5; unclear D gene. Per germline, CDR1 MNHEY and CDR2 SMNVEV (reference sequence). The CDR3 sequence is 15 residues long. Trimming took 5 bases from V and 0 from J, leaving 11 bases between them. The CDR3 nucleotides read TGTGCCAGCAGTCCCTATGGCCATAGCAATCAGCCCCAGCATTTT. Translation: CASSPYGHSNQPQHF.

This chain links TRBV4-1 with TRBJ2-7; TRBD1 matches 8 bases. Germline trimming cut 4 bases from V and 5 bases from J; bases unmatched to any gene: 7. The CDR3 extends over 14 amino acids. Germline V lookup: CDR1 MGHRA, CDR2 YSYEKL. This CDR3 is CASSRTGTSHEQYF. In nucleotides, the CDR3 is TGCGCCAGCAGCCGGACAGGGACGTCCCACGAGCAGTACTTC.

This chain joins TRBV30 and TRBJ2-1, with 14 bases lining up with TRBD2. Germline-derived CDR1 and CDR2 are GTSNPN and SVGIG (reference sequence). CDR3 length: 15 amino acids. The trim removed 3 bases at V and 12 bases at J, leaving 10 bases unmatched. The CDR3 nucleotides are TGTGCCTGGAGCCACGGGACTAGCGGGAGTCTTGGGCAGTTCTTC. Translated: CAWSHGTSGSLGQFF.

The chain recombines TRBV28 with TRBJ2-5; D is ambiguous. The CDR3 sequence is 12 residues long. V shed 6 bases and J shed 10 bases, with 15 bases lying between them. The V gene's germline CDR1 is MDHEN and CDR2 SYDVKM. This CDR3 is CASSPRRTRQYF. The CDR3 coding sequence is TGTGCCAGCAGCCCCAGGCGTACACGCCAGTACTTC. The variable domain in full, completed from reference TRBV28 and TRBJ2-5, reads DVKVTQSSRYLVKRTGEKVFLECVQDMDHENMFWYRQDPGLGLRLIYFSYDVKMKEKGDIPEGYSVSREKKERFSLILESASTNQTSMYLCASSPRRTRQYFGPGTRLLVL.

CDR3 DNA: TGTGCCATCAGTGAAAAGACCTCTGGGGCCAACGTCCTGACTTTC. Residues: CAISEKTSGANVLTF. This chain connects TRBV10-3 to TRBJ2-6; D not certain. Germline V gives CDR1 ENHRY, CDR2 SYGVKD. This CDR3 is built from 15 residues. The V end was cut by 3 bases, the J end by 0 bases, with 6 bases between.

This clone came up once. V and J are TRBV4-1 and TRBJ1-1, with 9 bases matching TRBD1. CDR1 and CDR2 from the germline V gene are MGHRA and YSYEKL. There are 18 residues in the CDR3. V lost 5 bases, J lost 2 bases, and 15 bases stayed unmatched. The CDR3 protein is CASSSTIPGQGLNTEAFF. The CDR3 coding sequence is TGCGCCAGCAGCTCAACGATTCCGGGACAGGGACTAAACACTGAAGCTTTCTTT.

This chain connects TRBV30 to TRBJ1-2; D not resolved. V was shortened by 3 bases and J by 2 bases, with 7 bases between the two germline ends. The germline CDR1 and CDR2 sequences are GTSNPN and SVGIG (reference sequence). This CDR3 is 12 amino acids long. CDR3 in DNA: TGTGCCTGGAGCCCCAGGAACTATGGCTACACCTTC. This encodes CAWSPRNYGYTF. The whole variable domain, filled in from reference TRBV30 and TRBJ1-2, reads SQTIHQWPATLVQPVGSPLSLECTVEGTSNPNLYWYRQAAGRGLQLLFYSVGIGQISSEVPQNLSASRPQDRQFILSSKKLLLSDSGFYLCAWSPRNYGYTFGSGTRLTVV.

This chain connects TRBV18 to TRBJ1-2; 7 nucleotides line up with TRBD1. CDR1 KGHSH and CDR2 LQKENI come from the germline V gene. Losses at the gene ends were 5 bases for V and 6 bases for J; bases not matched to a gene: 15. This CDR3 is built from 16 residues. Here the CDR3 reads CASSIDRVLPRDGYTF. The CDR3 DNA reads as TGTGCCAGCTCAATCGACAGGGTACTACCAAGGGATGGCTACACCTTC. Drawing the rest from reference TRBV18 and TRBJ1-2, the complete variable domain is NAGVMQNPRHLVRRRGQEARLRCSPMKGHSHVYWYRQLPEEGLKFMVYLQKENIIDESGMPKERFSAEFPKEGPSILRIQQVVRGDSAAYFCASSIDRVLPRDGYTFGSGTRLTVV.

In its sample, this clone was seen once. This chain links TRBV11-3 with TRBJ2-3; tentative D call: TRBD2 (7 bases). This CDR3 contains 16 residues. Trimming cost V 5 bases and J 0 bases, with 15 bases left between them. Germline CDR1 SGHNT, CDR2 YENEEA. The CDR3 DNA follows: TGTGCCAGCAGCGGAATAGGGGGGGCTAGCACAGATACGCAGTATTTT. Residues: CASSGIGGASTDTQYF.

This chain connects TRBV7-9 to TRBJ1-1; unclear D gene. The V end lost 5 bases, the J end lost 4 bases, and 11 bases lay between the germline ends. The germline CDR1 and CDR2 sequences are SEHNR and FQNEAQ (reference sequence). This CDR3 has 13 residues. The CDR3 spells CASSPTEGTEAFF. Here the CDR3 DNA reads TGTGCCAGCAGCCCAACTGAGGGCACTGAAGCTTTCTTT.

The chain links TRBV30 to TRBJ1-2, with unresolved D. V lost 2 bases to trimming and J lost 5 bases, with 21 bases between them. The CDR3 loop spans 16 amino acids. Germline V gene sequence: CDR1 GTSNPN, CDR2 SVGIG (reference sequence). The CDR3 DNA reads TGTGCCTGGAGTAACTCCAGGTTGTATAAAGTTTATGGCTACACCTTC. Translated: CAWSNSRLYKVYGYTF.

The chain is built from TRBV5-1 and TRBJ2-7; D is unresolved. CDR1 is SGHRS, CDR2 YFSETQ, per germline. The CDR3 totals 13 residues. V lost 2 bases and J 5 bases, leaving 11 bases between the germline ends. The CDR3 region has the DNA TGCGCCAGCAGCTTTCGCGCTGGGCACGAGCAGTACTTC. The encoded protein is CASSFRAGHEQYF. The complete variable domain, with remaining parts taken from reference TRBV5-1 and TRBJ2-7, reads KAGVTQTPRYLIKTRGQQVTLSCSPISGHRSVSWYQQTPGQGLQFLFEYFSETQRNKGNFPGRFSGRQFSNSRSEMNVSTLELGDSALYLCASSFRAGHEQYFGPGTRLTVT.

This sequence joins TRBV6-6 and TRBJ2-2; D possibly corresponds to TRBD2 (6 bases). CDR3 length: 15 residues. Trimming shortened V by 8 bases and J by 3 bases, and 16 bases separated the two germline ends. Germline V CDR1 and CDR2: MNHNY, SVGAGI (reference sequence). The CDR3 protein is CASRDSKNYTGELFF. The CDR3 nucleotides are TGTGCCAGCCGGGACTCGAAAAACTACACCGGGGAGCTGTTTTTT.

The chain combines TRBV24-1 with TRBJ2-5; tentatively, D is TRBD1 (5 bases). Germline CDR1 KGHDR, CDR2 SFDVKD. Trimming stripped 4 bases from V and 5 bases from J, with 16 bases between. This CDR3 is built from 15 residues. The CDR3, as DNA: TGTGCCACCAGTGAGGGGCAGGCGCAAGCGGAGACCCAGTACTTC. This codes for CATSEGQAQAETQYF.

In its sample, this clone was seen once. The chain has TRBV5-1 and TRBJ1-2; TRBD1 matches 9 bases. This CDR3 comprises 15 residues. Germline V gives CDR1 SGHRS, CDR2 YFSETQ. V was clipped by 4 bases and J by 5 bases; unmatched bases: 9. CDR3 amino acids: CASSPDAQGAYGYTF. As DNA, the CDR3 is TGCGCCAGCAGCCCCGATGCACAGGGGGCGTATGGCTACACCTTC.

V usage is TRBV12-1 and J usage is TRBJ2-2; the table names TRBD2, a call not compared with the DNA. TRBV12-1 is a recognized pseudogene. CDR3 length: 14 amino acids. The CDR3 DNA reads TGTGCCAGCAGCTGCCGGGACTGTCAGGGGGAGCTGTTTTTT. This gives the protein CASSCRDCQGELFF.

The rearrangement joins TRBV12-3 or TRBV12-4 to TRBJ1-3, with 10 positions matching TRBD1. After removal of 10 bases from V and 8 bases from J, the junction contained 8 bases not matched to a gene. The CDR3 is 13 amino acids. This CDR3 is CATPGQGFDTIYF. In DNA form, the CDR3 reads TGTGCCACCCCGGGACAGGGGTTCGACACCATATATTTT.

This rearrangement joins TRBV7-9 to TRBJ2-1; 7 nucleotides agree with TRBD2. CDR3 length: 15 residues. V was clipped by 5 bases and J by 6 bases; unmatched bases: 10. In germline, CDR1 is SEHNR, CDR2 FQNEAQ (reference sequence). CDR3 DNA sequence: TGTGCCAGCAGCCCCACGACTAGCCGGGTCAATGAGCAGTTCTTC. Its protein is CASSPTTSRVNEQFF.

The sample holds a few counts of this clone. The V and J genes are TRBV10-1 and TRBJ1-5; D is undetermined. V gave up 3 bases and J gave up 2 bases, with 5 bases separating them. The CDR3 is 13 amino acids. From germline, CDR1 is WNHNN and CDR2 SYGVQD (reference sequence). CDR3 sequence reads: CASSDKGNQPQHF. The CDR3 nucleotides read TGCGCCAGCAGTGACAAGGGCAATCAGCCCCAGCATTTT.

The V and J genes are TRBV24-1 and TRBJ2-2; the D gene is possibly TRBD2 (5 bases). Germline V lookup: CDR1 KGHDR, CDR2 SFDVKD. The CDR3 runs to 16 residues. The V end was cut by 3 bases, the J end by 0 bases, with 10 bases between. In DNA, the CDR3 is TGTGCCACCAGTGATGGGCGGGCCGCGAACACCGGGGAGCTGTTTTTT. It specifies CATSDGRAANTGELFF.

The V call is TRBV3-1 (or the pseudogene TRBV3-2), the J call TRBJ1-5; 9 bases line up with TRBD1. This CDR3 is 16 amino acids long. Trimming cost V 0 bases and J 3 bases; bases outside gene matches: 3. CDR1 is LGHDT and CDR2 is YNNKEL in the germline V gene (reference sequence). CDR3 loop: CASSQDPQGANQPQHF. The CDR3 DNA follows: TGTGCCAGCAGCCAAGATCCACAGGGGGCCAATCAGCCCCAGCATTTT.

The V gene is TRBV3-1 (or the pseudogene TRBV3-2), the J gene TRBJ2-7; 8 bases agree with TRBD1. CDR3 size: 17 residues. CDR1 is LGHDT and CDR2 is YNNKEL in the germline V gene (reference sequence). J was trimmed by 6 bases and V by 5 bases; bases with no gene match: 18. CDR3 nucleotide sequence: TGTGCCAGCAGCGGAGACCCGGGACAGGCCCAACCCGGCGAGCAGTACTTC. It encodes CASSGDPGQAQPGEQYF.

The V and J genes are TRBV2 and TRBJ2-2; possibly TRBD1 or TRBD2 for D (5 bases each). This CDR3 has 15 amino acids. The germline gives CDR1 SNHLY, CDR2 FYNNEI. The V end lost 6 bases, the J end lost 4 bases, and 15 bases lay between the germline ends. CDR3 residues: CASRTRDGITGELFF. DNA of the CDR3: TGTGCCAGCAGGACCCGGGACGGGATCACCGGGGAGCTGTTTTTT.

V and J are TRBV5-8 and TRBJ1-4, with D perhaps matching TRBD1 (6 bases). The CDR3 spans 16 residues. V was clipped by 0 bases and J by 5 bases, with 14 bases between them. In germline, CDR1 is SGHTS, CDR2 YDEGEE. Written as DNA, the CDR3 is TGTGCCAGCAGCTTGGCCACGGGGACACGGAATGAAAAACTGTTTTTT. Protein sequence: CASSLATGTRNEKLFF. The variable domain in full, with the rest retrieved from reference TRBV5-8 and TRBJ1-4, is EAGVTQSPTHLIKTRGQQATLRCSPISGHTSVYWYQQALGLGLQFLLWYDEGEERNRGNFPPRFSGRQFPNYSSELNVNALELEDSALYLCASSLATGTRNEKLFFGSGTQLSVL.

V usage is TRBV14 and J usage is TRBJ1-2; tentatively, D is TRBD1 (5 bases). The germline V and J ends were trimmed by 0 bases and 7 bases, with 15 bases remaining between them. Germline lookup yields CDR1 SGHDN and CDR2 FVKESK. This CDR3 contains 15 residues. In nucleotides, the CDR3 is TGTGCCAGCAGCCAAGAAGACTTCAGGGCTGCTGGCTACACCTTC. This codes for CASSQEDFRAAGYTF. The variable domain in full, with the rest retrieved from reference TRBV14 and TRBJ1-2, is EAGVTQFPSHSVIEKGQTVTLRCDPISGHDNLYWYRRVMGKEIKFLLHFVKESKQDESGMPNNRFLAERTGGTYSTLKVQPAELEDSGVYFCASSQEDFRAAGYTFGSGTRLTVV.

J is TRBJ1-2 and V is TRBV3-1 (or the pseudogene TRBV3-2); 7 nucleotides align to TRBD1. V dropped 2 bases and J dropped 8; count of bases not matched to a gene: 8. CDR1 and CDR2 (germline): LGHDT, YNNKEL (reference sequence). The CDR3 loop spans 14 amino acids. DNA of the CDR3: TGTGCCAGCAGCCAATACGACAGGGTTGGAGGCTACACCTTC. Its translation: CASSQYDRVGGYTF.

The rearrangement links TRBV19 to TRBJ2-7; 8 positions match TRBD2. The V gene end was trimmed by 5 bases and the J gene end by 3 bases; junction bases not matched to a gene: 12. CDR1 and CDR2 from the germline V gene are LNHDA and SQIVND (reference sequence). This CDR3 has 16 amino acids. Written as DNA, the CDR3 is TGTGCCAGTAGTCCCGCAGGGGCGGGGGGCATCTACGAGCAGTACTTC. Translation: CASSPAGAGGIYEQYF.

The rearrangement joins TRBV2 to TRBJ2-7; D call uncertain. The germline V gene encodes CDR1 SNHLY and CDR2 FYNNEI. This CDR3 is 11 amino acids long. The V end lost 7 bases, the J end lost 5 bases, and 9 bases lay between the germline ends. The CDR3 coding sequence is TGTGCCAGCACCTCGTTACACGAGCAGTACTTC. Translating gives CASTSLHEQYF. The full variable domain, completed using reference TRBV2 and TRBJ2-7, is EPEVTQTPSHQVTQMGQEVILRCVPISNHLYFYWYRQILGQKVEFLVSFYNNEISEKSEIFDDQFSVERPDGSNFTLKIRSTKLEDSAMYFCASTSLHEQYFGPGTRLTVT.

V gene TRBV6-5 combines with J gene TRBJ1-2; a weak D match, TRBD1 (5 bases). Germline V gene lookup returns CDR1 MNHEY and CDR2 SVGAGI. The CDR3 spans 15 residues. V was clipped by 5 bases and J by 4 bases, with 17 bases between them. The chain's CDR3 is CASSNHLGGGYGYTF. Here the CDR3 DNA reads TGTGCCAGCAGTAACCATCTGGGGGGGGGCTATGGCTACACCTTC.